These 6 T cell receptor beta chains were sequenced from one sample in a study of T-cell reconstitution after alpha-beta-depleted transplantation in children listed by TCRdb under 2016. The library was obtained by PCR. Data came from an Illumina HiSeq 2500. Molecular barcoding was employed in the preparation of TCR libraries, with unique molecular identifiers being used to normalize TCRbeta repertoire quantification. TCRdb handled the public reads itself, with Q25 trimming in fastp and clone calling in MiXCR, and kept productive beta chains. Identical CDR3 proteins give one entry, which carries the most common genes and DNA. This sample lists about 500,000 distinct CDR3 sequences; approximately 32% were detected once. The top ten clones comprise 2% to 2.5% of the sample. The sample here was PBMCs from the stem cell graft donor, taken from the stem cell graft. The receptors shown here come from a human donor who donated a stem cell graft to a child with aplastic anemia.

This clonotype appeared a few times. The J gene is TRBJ1-1, the V gene TRBV15; tentatively, D is TRBD1 (6 bases). The CDR3 extends over 15 amino acids. In germline, CDR1 is LNHNV, CDR2 YYDKDF (reference sequence). Deletions cut 0 bases from V and 6 bases from J, with 14 bases between. CDR3 loop: CATSRERGGLAEAFF. CDR3 bases: TGTGCCACCAGCAGAGAGAGGGGGGGCTTGGCTGAAGCTTTCTTT.

This clonotype was seen a handful of times. The junction differs from germline at one of its ends, possibly a read error. The chain employs TRBV6-1 and TRBJ2-2, with 7 bases lining up with TRBD1. The CDR3 spans 15 residues. The V gene's germline CDR1 is MNHNS and CDR2 SASEGT. This CDR3 is CASRPGQMNTGEPFF. The DNA of the CDR3 is TGTGCCAGCAGGCCGGGACAGATGAACACCGGGGAGCCGTTTTTT.

This clonotype turned up a few times. The rearrangement links TRBV10-3 to TRBJ2-1; D gene ambiguous. The germline CDR1 and CDR2 sequences are ENHRY and SYGVKD. V was pared by 3 bases and J by 12 bases, with 18 bases between. The CDR3 has 14 amino acids. The CDR3 spells CAISDGSDLYGQFF. In DNA, the CDR3 is TGTGCCATCAGTGATGGGTCCGATTTGTATGGGCAGTTCTTC.

The chain is built from TRBV7-9 and TRBJ2-5; 9 bases are a match to TRBD2. V lost 1 base to trimming and J lost 1 base; unmatched junction nucleotides: 4. The V gene's germline CDR1 is SEHNR and CDR2 FQNEAQ (reference sequence). CDR3 length equals 16 residues. CDR3 nucleotides: TGTGCCAGCAGCTTAGGACTAGCGGAGAGCCAAGAGACCCAGTACTTC. The encoded protein is CASSLGLAESQETQYF.

The V and J genes are TRBV24-1 and TRBJ2-2; 8 bases are shared with TRBD1. Per germline, CDR1 KGHDR and CDR2 SFDVKD. The CDR3 extends over 14 amino acids. Trimming cost V 4 bases and J 6 bases; bases outside gene matches: 3. CDR3 sequence: CATSEPGQAGELFF. Written as DNA, the CDR3 is TGTGCCACCAGTGAGCCGGGACAGGCCGGGGAGCTGTTTTTT.

The rearrangement links TRBV20-1 to TRBJ2-1; 8 nucleotides line up with TRBD2. The CDR3 spans 14 residues. Germline V lookup: CDR1 DFQATT, CDR2 SNEGSKA (reference sequence). J was trimmed by 6 bases and V by 5 bases; bases with no gene match: 9. The CDR3 protein is CSAPSPGRVNEQFF. CDR3 in DNA: TGCAGTGCTCCATCTCCCGGGAGGGTCAATGAGCAGTTCTTC.